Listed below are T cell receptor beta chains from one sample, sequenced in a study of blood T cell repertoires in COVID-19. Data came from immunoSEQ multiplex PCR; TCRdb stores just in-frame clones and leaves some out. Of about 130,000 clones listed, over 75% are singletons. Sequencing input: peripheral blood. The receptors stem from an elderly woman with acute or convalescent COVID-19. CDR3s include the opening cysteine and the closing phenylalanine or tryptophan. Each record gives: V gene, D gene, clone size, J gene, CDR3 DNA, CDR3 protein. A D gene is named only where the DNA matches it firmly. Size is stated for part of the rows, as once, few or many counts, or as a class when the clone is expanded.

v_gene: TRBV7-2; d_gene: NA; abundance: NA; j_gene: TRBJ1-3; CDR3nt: TGTGCCAGCAGCTTAACCGTTCTCACATTGGGAAACACCATATATTTT; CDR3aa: CASSLTVLTLGNTIYF
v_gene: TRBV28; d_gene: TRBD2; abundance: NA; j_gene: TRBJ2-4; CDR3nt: TGTGCCAGCAGGGTACTAGCGGGTAAAAACATTCAGTACTTC; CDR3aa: CASRVLAGKNIQYF
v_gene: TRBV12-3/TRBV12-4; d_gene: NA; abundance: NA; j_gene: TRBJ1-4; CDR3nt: TGTGCCAGCACCGTGGTCGGGGAAAAACTGTTTTTT; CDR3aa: CASTVVGEKLFF
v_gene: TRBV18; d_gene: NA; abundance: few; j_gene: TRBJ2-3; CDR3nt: TGTGCCAGCTCACAGACTCCTAGCACAGATACGCAGTATTTT; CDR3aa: CASSQTPSTDTQYF
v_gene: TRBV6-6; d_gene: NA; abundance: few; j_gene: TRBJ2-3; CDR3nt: TGTGCCAGCAGTCAACAGGGCCTCACAGATACGCAGTATTTT; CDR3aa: CASSQQGLTDTQYF
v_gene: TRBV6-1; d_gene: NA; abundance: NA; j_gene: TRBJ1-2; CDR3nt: TGTGCCAGCAGTGAACAAAGGGGCACCTATGGCTACACCTTC; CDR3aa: CASSEQRGTYGYTF
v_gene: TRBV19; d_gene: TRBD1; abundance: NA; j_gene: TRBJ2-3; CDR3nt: TGTGCCAGTAGTATGACGGGACAGACCAATGTGGATACGCAGTATTTT; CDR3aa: CASSMTGQTNVDTQYF
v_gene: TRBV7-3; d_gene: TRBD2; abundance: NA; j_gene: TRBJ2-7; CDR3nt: TGTGCCAGCAGCTCCCAAGCGGGGAGCTCCTACGAGCAGTACTTC; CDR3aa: CASSSQAGSSYEQYF
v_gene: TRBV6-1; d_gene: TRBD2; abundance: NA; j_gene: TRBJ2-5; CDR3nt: TGTGCCAGCAGTGAATACCCGGTGGGACTAGCGGGGATGTACCAAGAGACCCAGTACTTC; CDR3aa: CASSEYPVGLAGMYQETQYF
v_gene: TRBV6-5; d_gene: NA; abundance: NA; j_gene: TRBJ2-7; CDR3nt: TGTGCCAGCAGTTACCGCAATACAAACCTTTACGAGCAGTACTTC; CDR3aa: CASSYRNTNLYEQYF
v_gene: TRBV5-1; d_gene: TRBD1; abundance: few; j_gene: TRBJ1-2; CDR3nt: TGCGCCAGCAGCCCGGGACAGGGCAAAAACTATGGCTACACCTTC; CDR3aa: CASSPGQGKNYGYTF
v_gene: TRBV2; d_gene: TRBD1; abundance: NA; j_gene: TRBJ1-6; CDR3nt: TGTGCCAGCAGACAGGGGGCTATTTCACCCCTCCACTTT; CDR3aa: CASRQGAISPLHF
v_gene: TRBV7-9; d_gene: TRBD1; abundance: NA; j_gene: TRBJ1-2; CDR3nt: TGTGCCAGCAGCCCACAGGGGTTTTATGGCTACACCTTC; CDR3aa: CASSPQGFYGYTF
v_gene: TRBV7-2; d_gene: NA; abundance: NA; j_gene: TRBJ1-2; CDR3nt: TGTGCCAGCAGCTTAAAGGGGTCGGACTATGGCTACACCTTC; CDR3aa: CASSLKGSDYGYTF
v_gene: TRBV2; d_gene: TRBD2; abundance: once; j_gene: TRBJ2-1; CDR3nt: TGTGCCAGCAGGAAGGGTGGCGGGGGGGGTGAGCAGTTCTTC; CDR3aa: CASRKGGGGGEQFF
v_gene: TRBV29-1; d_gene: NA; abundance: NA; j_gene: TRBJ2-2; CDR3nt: TGCAGCGTTGACAGGGGCGGTTCCGGGGAGCTGTTTTTT; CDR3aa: CSVDRGGSGELFF
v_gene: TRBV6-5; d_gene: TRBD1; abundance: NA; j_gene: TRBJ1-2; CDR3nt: TGTGCCAGCAGTTACTCGGGCCGACAGGGGGCTGGAGGCTACACCTTC; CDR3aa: CASSYSGRQGAGGYTF
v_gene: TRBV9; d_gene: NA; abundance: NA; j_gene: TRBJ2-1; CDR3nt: TGTGCCAGCAGCGTAGCTAGGGGCGCTTACAATGAGCAGTTCTTC; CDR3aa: CASSVARGAYNEQFF
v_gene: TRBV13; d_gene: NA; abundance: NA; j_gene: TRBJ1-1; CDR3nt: TGTGCCAGCAGCTTAGTAAGAGGGAATATGGCGGGAGGGACTGAAGCTTTCTTT; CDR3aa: CASSLVRGNMAGGTEAFF
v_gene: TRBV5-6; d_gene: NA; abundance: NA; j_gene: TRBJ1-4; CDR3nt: TGTGCCAGCAGCTTGGTACATGATGAAAAACTGTTTTTT; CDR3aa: CASSLVHDEKLFF
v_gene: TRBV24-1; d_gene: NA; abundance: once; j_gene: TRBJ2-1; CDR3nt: TGTGCCACCACTTGGGGTGGGGAGTGCAATGAGCAGTTCTTC; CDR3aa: CATTWGGECNEQFF
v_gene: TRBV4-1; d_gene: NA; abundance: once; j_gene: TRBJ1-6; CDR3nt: TGCGCCAGCAGCCAAGTAGTCGGTTCCTATAATTCACCCCTCCACTTT; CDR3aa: CASSQVVGSYNSPLHF
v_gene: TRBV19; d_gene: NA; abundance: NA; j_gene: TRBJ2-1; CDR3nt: TGTGCCAGTAGTAGAGGCGGGGCGAGGGATGAGCAGTTCTTC; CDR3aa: CASSRGGARDEQFF
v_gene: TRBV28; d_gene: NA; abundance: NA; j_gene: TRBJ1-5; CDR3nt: TGTGCCAGCAGCCTAGACTATAGCAATCAGCCCCAGCATTTT; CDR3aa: CASSLDYSNQPQHF
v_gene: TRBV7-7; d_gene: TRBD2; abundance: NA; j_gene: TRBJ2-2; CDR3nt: TGTGCCAGCAGCTCCGGGGGGGGTAACACCGGGGAGCTGTTTTTT; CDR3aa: CASSSGGGNTGELFF
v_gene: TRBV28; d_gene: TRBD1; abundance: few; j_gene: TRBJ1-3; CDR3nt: TGTGCCAGCAGTTTATTAAGCGTCAGGGGGCGCGAGGGAAACACCATATATTTT; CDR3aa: CASSLLSVRGREGNTIYF
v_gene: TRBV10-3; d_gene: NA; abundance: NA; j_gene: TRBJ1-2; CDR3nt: TGTGCCATCAGTGAGTCCGGGTATGGCTACACCTTC; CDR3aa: CAISESGYGYTF
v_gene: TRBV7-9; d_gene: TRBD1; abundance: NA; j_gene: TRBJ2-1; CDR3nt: TGTGCCAGCAGCGCCCAAGGGGGCAGATCCTACAATGAGCAGTTCTTC; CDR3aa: CASSAQGGRSYNEQFF
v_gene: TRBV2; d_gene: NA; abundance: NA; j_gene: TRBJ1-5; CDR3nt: TGTGCCAGCAACTCGGACGGGAATAGCAATCAGCCCCAGCATTTT; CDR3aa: CASNSDGNSNQPQHF
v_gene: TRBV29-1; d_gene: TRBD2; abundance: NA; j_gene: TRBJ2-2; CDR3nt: TGCAGCGTCCGACTAGCGGTGCCCATGAACACCGGGGAGCTGTTTTTT; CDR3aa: CSVRLAVPMNTGELFF
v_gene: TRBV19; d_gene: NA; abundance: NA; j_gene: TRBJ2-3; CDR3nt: TGTGCCAGTAGCGGCCTAGCTGTGGATACGCAGTATTTT; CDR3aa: CASSGLAVDTQYF
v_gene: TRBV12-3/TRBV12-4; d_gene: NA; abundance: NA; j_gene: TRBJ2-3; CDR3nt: TGTGCCAGCAGCTCGGAGGCAGATACGCAGTATTTT; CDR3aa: CASSSEADTQYF
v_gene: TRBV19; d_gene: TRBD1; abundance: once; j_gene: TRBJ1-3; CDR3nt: TGTGCCTCGACGGGACAGCCAGGAAACACCATATATTTT; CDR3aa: CASTGQPGNTIYF
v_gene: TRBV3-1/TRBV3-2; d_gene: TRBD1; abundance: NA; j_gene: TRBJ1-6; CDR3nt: TGTGCCAGCAGTCTCAGGGGGACGAGGGATTCACCCCTCCACTTT; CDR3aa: CASSLRGTRDSPLHF
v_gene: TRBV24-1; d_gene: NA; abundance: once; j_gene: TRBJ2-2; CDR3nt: TGTGCCACCAGTGATTTAGCTACACACCCGGGCACCGGGGAGCTGTTTTTT; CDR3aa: CATSDLATHPGTGELFF
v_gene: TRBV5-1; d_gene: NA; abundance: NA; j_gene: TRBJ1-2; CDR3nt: TGCGCCAGCAGCTTGTCTCCGTCAACTGGGGCCTATGGCTACACCTTC; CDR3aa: CASSLSPSTGAYGYTF
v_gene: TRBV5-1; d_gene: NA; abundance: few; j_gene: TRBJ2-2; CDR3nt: TGCGCCAGCGCGCGATCCGGGACAAGAAACACCGGGGAGCTGTTTTTT; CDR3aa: CASARSGTRNTGELFF
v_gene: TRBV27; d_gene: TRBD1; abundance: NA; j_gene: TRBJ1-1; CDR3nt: TGTGCCAGCAGTTCGGACAGGAGTAACACTGAAGCTTTCTTT; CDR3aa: CASSSDRSNTEAFF
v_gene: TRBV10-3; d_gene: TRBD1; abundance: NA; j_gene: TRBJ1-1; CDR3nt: TGTGCCATCAGCGCAACAGGGGGCAAGAGGGAAGCTTTCTTT; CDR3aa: CAISATGGKREAFF
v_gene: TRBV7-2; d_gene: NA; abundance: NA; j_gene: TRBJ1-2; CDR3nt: TGTGCCAGCAGCTTAGAGAGGACAGACTCGAGCTACACCTTC; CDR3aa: CASSLERTDSSYTF
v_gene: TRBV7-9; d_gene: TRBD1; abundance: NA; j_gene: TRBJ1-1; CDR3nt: TGTGCCAGCAGTCGACAGGGGCGTACTGAAGCTTTCTTT; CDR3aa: CASSRQGRTEAFF
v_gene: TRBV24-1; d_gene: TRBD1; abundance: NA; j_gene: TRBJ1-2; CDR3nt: TGTGCCACCAGTGACTCGGGACAGATCTATGGCTACACCTTC; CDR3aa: CATSDSGQIYGYTF